Below are 14 T cell receptor beta chains sequenced from a single sample in a study of CD8 T cells in Susac syndrome. Random hexamers served to reverse transcribe roughly 0.5 to 1 ug RNA. TCRdb fed the immunoSEQ multiplex PCR reads into MiXCR, producing one record per CDR3 protein. This sample has 120,000 or so distinct CDR3 sequences, with roughly 95% found just once. Specimen: CD4+ T cells from PBMCs. Every receptor here comes from a human donor with Susac syndrome.

J is TRBJ2-1 and V is TRBV25-1; 8 bases are shared with TRBD2. The CDR3 length is 14 residues. V was pared by 6 bases and J by 15 bases, with 16 bases of the junction left unmatched. Germline values: CDR1 MGHDK, CDR2 SYGVNS. Here the CDR3 DNA reads TGTGCCAGCAGAAAGGCCGCGGGAGGCCTCCCCCCGTTCTTC. This gives the protein CASRKAAGGLPPFF.

The V and J genes are TRBV14 and TRBJ2-6; 7 bases fit TRBD1. CDR1 and CDR2 (germline): SGHDN, FVKESK. The CDR3 has 19 residues. The junction had 12 bases not matched to a gene; V was cut back by 2 bases and J by 2 bases. CDR3 protein: CASSQLFGKGAAGANVLTF. CDR3 DNA sequence: TGTGCCAGCAGCCAACTCTTTGGAAAGGGGGCTGCTGGGGCCAACGTCCTGACTTTC. Together with reference TRBV14 and TRBJ2-6, the CDR3 gives the full variable domain: EAGVTQFPSHSVIEKGQTVTLRCDPISGHDNLYWYRRVMGKEIKFLLHFVKESKQDESGMPNNRFLAERTGGTYSTLKVQPAELEDSGVYFCASSQLFGKGAAGANVLTFGAGSRLTVL.

The chain carries TRBV20-1 and TRBJ2-1, with D perhaps matching TRBD1 (5 bases). Germline V gives CDR1 DFQATT, CDR2 SNEGSKA (reference sequence). This CDR3 is built from 14 residues. Trimming removed 5 bases from V and 6 bases from J, with 17 bases in between. The CDR3 DNA sequence: TGCAGTGCTCTTAGGGTTATTGGGGCCAATGAGCAGTTCTTC. Protein sequence: CSALRVIGANEQFF.

J is TRBJ2-1 and V is TRBV6-6; 12 bases map to TRBD2. CDR1 is MNHNY and CDR2 is SVGAGI in the germline V gene (reference sequence). J was trimmed by 8 bases and V by 2 bases; bases with no gene match: 7. The CDR3 consists of 16 residues. The CDR3, as DNA: TGTGCCAGCAGTTACCTACTAGCGGGAGGAAAGGATGAGCAGTTCTTC. The encoded protein is CASSYLLAGGKDEQFF.

The CDR3 DNA follows: TGTGCCAGCAGGAGGGGACAGGGAGGCGAGCAGTACTTC. It codes for CASRRGQGGEQYF. This rearrangement joins TRBV7-9 to TRBJ2-7; 9 nucleotides line up with TRBD1. Germline assignment: CDR1 SEHNR and CDR2 FQNEAQ (reference sequence). The J segment lost 6 bases and the V segment lost 6 bases, leaving 6 bases of the junction unmatched. CDR3 length equals 13 residues.

The chain recombines TRBV13 with TRBJ1-2; D unresolved. CDR3 size: 14 residues. CDR1 and CDR2 from the germline V gene are PRHDT and FYEKMQ (reference sequence). The V and J ends lost 7 bases and 2 bases respectively, with 14 bases between them. CDR3 nucleotide sequence: TGTGCCAGCACCCGCCGGACGGTAAACTATGGCTACACCTTC. Amino acids: CASTRRTVNYGYTF.

In nucleotides, the CDR3 is TGTGCCAGCAGTGTCAGCGGTCAAGAGACCCAGTACTTC. Its protein product is CASSVSGQETQYF. This chain uses TRBV28 with TRBJ2-5, with a possible D match to TRBD2 (5 bases). The CDR3 totals 13 residues. V lost 5 bases, J lost 2 bases, and 9 bases lay in between. Per the germline V gene, CDR1 is MDHEN and CDR2 is SYDVKM.

The rearrangement uses TRBV29-1 and TRBJ2-5; D remains ambiguous. The CDR3 is 14 residues long. V was shortened by 5 bases and J by 4 bases, with 17 bases between the two germline ends. Germline values: CDR1 SQVTM, CDR2 ANQGSEA. In nucleotides, the CDR3 is TGCAGCGTTCGGGCTAGGTCATATCCAGAGACCCAGTACTTC. Its translation: CSVRARSYPETQYF.

The CDR3 loop reads CSARSMAGLAGGLNEQFF. For the CDR3, the DNA is TGCAGTGCCAGAAGTATGGCGGGACTAGCGGGAGGGTTAAATGAGCAGTTCTTC. This chain connects TRBV20-1 to TRBJ2-1, with TRBD2 matching 16 bases. The V gene's germline CDR1 is DFQATT and CDR2 SNEGSKA (reference sequence). This CDR3 is 18 amino acids long. The V and J ends lost 6 bases and 7 bases, in that order; junction bases with no gene match: 15.

The genes are TRBV29-1 and TRBJ2-7; D is possibly TRBD1 (6 bases). Germline V gene lookup returns CDR1 SQVTM and CDR2 ANQGSEA. V lost 5 bases and J 1 base, leaving 15 bases between the germline ends. The CDR3 totals 14 residues. This CDR3 reads CSVSRQAQSYEQYF. CDR3 in DNA: TGCAGCGTTTCTAGACAGGCTCAGTCCTACGAGCAGTACTTC.

This chain links TRBV5-4 with TRBJ2-3; 11 positions agree with TRBD1. This CDR3 spans 15 amino acids. V shed 4 bases and J 2 bases; nucleotides not matched to a gene: 3. CDR1 is SGHNT and CDR2 is YYREEE in the germline V gene (reference sequence). CDR3 bases: TGTGCCAGCAGCCTGGGACAGGGGGACACAGATACGCAGTATTTT. This encodes CASSLGQGDTDTQYF.

The chain recombines TRBV19 with TRBJ2-7, with 8 nucleotides matching TRBD1. The CDR3 has 14 amino acids. J gave up 3 bases and V 5 bases, and 6 bases lay outside the gene matches. The germline CDR1 and CDR2 sequences are LNHDA and SQIVND (reference sequence). The CDR3 coding sequence is TGTGCCAGTAGTCGACAGGGGCTAAACTACGAGCAGTACTTC. This translates into CASSRQGLNYEQYF.

The chain carries TRBV29-1 and TRBJ2-3; D gene unclear. The CDR3 covers 14 residues. The germline V and J ends were trimmed by 4 bases and 3 bases, with 14 bases remaining between them. Per germline, CDR1 SQVTM and CDR2 ANQGSEA. CDR3 nucleotides: TGCAGCGTTGCCCCAATGGCTAGGACAGATACGCAGTATTTT. It specifies CSVAPMARTDTQYF.

In its sample, this clonotype was seen once. V usage is TRBV3-1 and J usage is TRBJ2-2; perhaps TRBD2 as D (6 bases). The germline gives CDR1 LGHDT, CDR2 YNNKEL (reference sequence). Deletions cut 4 bases from V and 4 bases from J, with 10 bases between. The CDR3 spans 14 residues. The CDR3 here is CASSLRDLTGELFF. DNA of the CDR3: TGTGCCAGCAGCCTGCGGGATCTCACCGGGGAGCTGTTTTTT.